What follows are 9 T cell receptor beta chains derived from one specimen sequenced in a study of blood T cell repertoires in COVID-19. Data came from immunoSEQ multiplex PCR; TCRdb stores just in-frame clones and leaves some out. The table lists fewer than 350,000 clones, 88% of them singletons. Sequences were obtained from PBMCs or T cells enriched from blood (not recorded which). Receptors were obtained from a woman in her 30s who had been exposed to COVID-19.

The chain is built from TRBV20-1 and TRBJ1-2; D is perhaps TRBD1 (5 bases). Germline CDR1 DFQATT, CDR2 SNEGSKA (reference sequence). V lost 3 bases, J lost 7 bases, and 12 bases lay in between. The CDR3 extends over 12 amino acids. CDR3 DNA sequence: TGCAGTGCTAGTCCGATGGGGGGTGGCTACACCTTC. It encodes CSASPMGGGYTF.

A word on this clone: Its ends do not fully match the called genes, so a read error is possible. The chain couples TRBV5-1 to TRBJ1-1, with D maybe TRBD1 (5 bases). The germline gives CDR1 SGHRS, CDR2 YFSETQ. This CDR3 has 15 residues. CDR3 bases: TGCGCCAGCAGCTTATTGGAGGGGTTGAAAACTGAAGCTTTCTTT. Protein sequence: CASSLLEGLKTEAFF.

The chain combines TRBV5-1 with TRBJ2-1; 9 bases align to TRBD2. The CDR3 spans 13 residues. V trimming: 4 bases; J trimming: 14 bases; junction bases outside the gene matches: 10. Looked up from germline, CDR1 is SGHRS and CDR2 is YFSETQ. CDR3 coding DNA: TGCGCCAGCAGCCCCGGTTTAGCGGGAGAAAAGTTCTTC. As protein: CASSPGLAGEKFF.

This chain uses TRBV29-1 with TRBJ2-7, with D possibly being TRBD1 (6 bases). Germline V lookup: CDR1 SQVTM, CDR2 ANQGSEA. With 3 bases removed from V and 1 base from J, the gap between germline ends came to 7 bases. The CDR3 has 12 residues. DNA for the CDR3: TGCAGCGTTGATACAGGGTCCTACGAGCAGTACTTC. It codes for CSVDTGSYEQYF.

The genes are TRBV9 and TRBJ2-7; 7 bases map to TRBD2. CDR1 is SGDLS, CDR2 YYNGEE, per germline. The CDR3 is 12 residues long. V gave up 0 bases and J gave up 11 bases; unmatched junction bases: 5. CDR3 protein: CASSVGSGEKYF. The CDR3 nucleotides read TGTGCCAGCAGCGTAGGGAGCGGGGAGAAGTACTTC.

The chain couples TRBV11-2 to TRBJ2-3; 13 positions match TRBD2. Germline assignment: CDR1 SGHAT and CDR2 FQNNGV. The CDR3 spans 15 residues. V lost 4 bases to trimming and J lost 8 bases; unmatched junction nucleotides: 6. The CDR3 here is CASSYPGLAGSTQYF. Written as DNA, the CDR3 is TGTGCCAGCAGCTACCCGGGACTAGCGGGAAGTACGCAGTATTTT.

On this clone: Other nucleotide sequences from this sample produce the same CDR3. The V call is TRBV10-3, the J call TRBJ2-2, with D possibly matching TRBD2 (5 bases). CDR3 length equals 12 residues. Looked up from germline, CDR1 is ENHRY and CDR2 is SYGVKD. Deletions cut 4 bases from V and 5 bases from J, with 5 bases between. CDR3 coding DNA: TGTGCCATCAGTGGAGGGACCGGGGAGCTGTTTTTT. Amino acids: CAISGGTGELFF.

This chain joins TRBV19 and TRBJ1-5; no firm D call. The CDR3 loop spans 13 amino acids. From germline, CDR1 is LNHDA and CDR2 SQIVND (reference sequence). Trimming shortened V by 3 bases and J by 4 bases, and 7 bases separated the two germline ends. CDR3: CASSIPVNQPQHF. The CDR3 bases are TGTGCCAGTAGTATTCCCGTTAATCAGCCCCAGCATTTT.

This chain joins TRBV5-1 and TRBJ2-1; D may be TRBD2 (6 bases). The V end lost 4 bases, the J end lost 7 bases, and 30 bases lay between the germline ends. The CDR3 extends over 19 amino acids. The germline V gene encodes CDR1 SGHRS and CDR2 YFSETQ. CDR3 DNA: TGCGCCAGCAGCCCGTTGGGGAAACAGGCGGGGTCAAATGAGAATGAGCAGTTCTTC. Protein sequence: CASSPLGKQAGSNENEQFF.